This T cell receptor beta chain was recovered during a study of tumor-infiltrating lymphocytes in primary liver carcinoma. Whole-study findings and limits: Blood fell significantly below tumors in its top-250-clone fraction (p = 0.039).

From around 0.5 ug of total RNA, TCR beta-specific cDNA was reverse-transcribed using a constant-region primer. Slightly modified ARM-PCR, run as three nested multiplex PCR rounds, produced the TCR beta libraries. TCRdb re-called the multiplex PCR reads through MiXCR, storing one row per CDR3 protein. The sample lists roughly 180,000 distinct CDR3 sequences, about 55% occurring once. Unsorted whole blood supplied the blood RNA, and germline DNA was isolated too. As for this clonotype: The antigen remains unidentified.

The sequence was obtained from a man aged 35-49 years with primary liver carcinoma and hepatitis B virus infection. Sequenced: peripheral blood.

The DNA of the CDR3 is TGTGCCAGCAGCCAAGACGTCCAGAATAATGAAAAACTGTTTTTT. Its translation is CASSQDVQNNEKLFF. The V and J genes are TRBV4-2 and TRBJ1-4, with no clear D. V lost 0 bases, J lost 4 bases, and 9 bases lay in between. Germline V gene lookup returns CDR1 LGHNA and CDR2 YNFKEQ. CDR3 length: 15 amino acids.